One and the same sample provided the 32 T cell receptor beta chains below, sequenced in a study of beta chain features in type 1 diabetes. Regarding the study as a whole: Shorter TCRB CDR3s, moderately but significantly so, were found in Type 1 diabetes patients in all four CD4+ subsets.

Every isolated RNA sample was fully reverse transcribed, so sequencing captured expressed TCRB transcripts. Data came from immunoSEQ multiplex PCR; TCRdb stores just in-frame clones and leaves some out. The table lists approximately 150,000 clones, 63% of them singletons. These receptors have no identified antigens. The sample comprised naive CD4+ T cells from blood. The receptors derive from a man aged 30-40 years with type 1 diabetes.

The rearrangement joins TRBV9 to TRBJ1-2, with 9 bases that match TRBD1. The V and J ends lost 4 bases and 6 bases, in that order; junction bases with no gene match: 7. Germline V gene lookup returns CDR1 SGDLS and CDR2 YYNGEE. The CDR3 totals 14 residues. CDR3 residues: CASSSRDRDDGYTF. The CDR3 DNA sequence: TGTGCCAGCAGCTCGCGGGACAGGGATGATGGCTACACCTTC. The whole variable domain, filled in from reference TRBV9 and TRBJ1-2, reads DSGVTQTPKHLITATGQRVTLRCSPRSGDLSVYWYQQSLDQGLQFLIQYYNGEERAKGNILERFSAQQFPDLHSELNLSSLELGDSALYFCASSSRDRDDGYTFGSGTRLTVV.

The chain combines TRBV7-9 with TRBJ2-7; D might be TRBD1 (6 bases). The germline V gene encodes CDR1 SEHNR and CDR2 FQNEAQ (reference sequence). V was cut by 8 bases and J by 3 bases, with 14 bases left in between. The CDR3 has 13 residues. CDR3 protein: CASGVQGNYEQYF. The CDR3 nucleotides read TGTGCCAGCGGGGTCCAGGGGAACTACGAGCAGTACTTC.

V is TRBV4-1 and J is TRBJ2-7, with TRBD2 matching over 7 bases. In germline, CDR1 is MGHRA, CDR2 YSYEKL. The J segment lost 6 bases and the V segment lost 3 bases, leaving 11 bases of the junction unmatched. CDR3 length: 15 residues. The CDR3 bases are TGCGCCAGCAGCCAGGCCGAAAACCGGGGGGTCGAGCAGTACTTC. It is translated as CASSQAENRGVEQYF.

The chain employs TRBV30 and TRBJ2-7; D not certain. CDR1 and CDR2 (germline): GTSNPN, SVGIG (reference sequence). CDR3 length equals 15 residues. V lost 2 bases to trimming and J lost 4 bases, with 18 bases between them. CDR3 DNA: TGTGCCTGGAGTTCCTCCATGCGCAGTCTATACGAGCAGTACTTC. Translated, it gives CAWSSSMRSLYEQYF.

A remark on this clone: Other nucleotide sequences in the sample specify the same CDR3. Written as DNA, the CDR3 is TGTGCCTTGCAGGGGGGGTGGTCCTACGAGCAGTACTTC. Translated, it gives CALQGGWSYEQYF. V gene TRBV7-9 combines with J gene TRBJ2-7; D might be TRBD1 or TRBD2, each matching 7 bases. The ends were cut back, 11 bases at V and 1 base at J, with 15 bases in the middle. The germline V gene encodes CDR1 SEHNR and CDR2 FQNEAQ (reference sequence). The CDR3 length is 13 residues.

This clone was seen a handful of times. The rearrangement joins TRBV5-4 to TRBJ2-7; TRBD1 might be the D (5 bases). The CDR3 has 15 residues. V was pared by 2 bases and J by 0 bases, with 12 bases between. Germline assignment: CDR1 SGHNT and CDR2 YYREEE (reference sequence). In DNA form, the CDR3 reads TGTGCCAGCAGCTTTCCAGGGCTGATCTCCTACGAGCAGTACTTC. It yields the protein CASSFPGLISYEQYF. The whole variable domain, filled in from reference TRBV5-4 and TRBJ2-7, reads ETGVTQSPTHLIKTRGQQVTLRCSSQSGHNTVSWYQQALGQGPQFIFQYYREEENGRGNFPPRFSGLQFPNYSSELNVNALELDDSALYLCASSFPGLISYEQYFGPGTRLTVT.

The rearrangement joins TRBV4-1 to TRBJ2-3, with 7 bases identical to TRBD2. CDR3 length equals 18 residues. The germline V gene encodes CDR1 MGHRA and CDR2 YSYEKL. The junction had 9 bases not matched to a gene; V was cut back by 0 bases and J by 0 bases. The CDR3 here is CASSQDPPAGSSTDTQYF. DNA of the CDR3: TGCGCCAGCAGCCAAGATCCCCCAGCGGGGTCTAGCACAGATACGCAGTATTTT.

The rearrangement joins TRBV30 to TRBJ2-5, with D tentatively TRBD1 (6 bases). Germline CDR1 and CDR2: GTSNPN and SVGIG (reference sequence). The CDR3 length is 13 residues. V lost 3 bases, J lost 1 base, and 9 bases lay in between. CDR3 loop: CAWRFRGQETQYF. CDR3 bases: TGTGCCTGGAGGTTCAGGGGCCAAGAGACCCAGTACTTC.

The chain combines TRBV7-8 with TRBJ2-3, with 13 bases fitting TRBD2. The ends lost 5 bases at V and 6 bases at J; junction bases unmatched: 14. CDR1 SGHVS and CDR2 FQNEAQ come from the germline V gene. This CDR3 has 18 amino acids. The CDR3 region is CASSPLPPGLAGLDTQYF. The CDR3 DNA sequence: TGTGCCAGCAGCCCCTTACCCCCGGGACTAGCGGGGCTGGATACGCAGTATTTT.

The chain's CDR3 is CASRGQETQYF. CDR3 sequence (DNA): TGTGCCAGCCGGGGCCAAGAGACCCAGTACTTC. J is TRBJ2-5 and V is TRBV28; tentatively, D is TRBD2 (5 bases). V lost 8 bases and J 1 base, leaving 5 bases between the germline ends. CDR3 length: 11 amino acids. Germline V gene sequence: CDR1 MDHEN, CDR2 SYDVKM. Supplemented by reference TRBV28 and TRBJ2-5, the full variable domain reads DVKVTQSSRYLVKRTGEKVFLECVQDMDHENMFWYRQDPGLGLRLIYFSYDVKMKEKGDIPEGYSVSREKKERFSLILESASTNQTSMYLCASRGQETQYFGPGTRLLVL.

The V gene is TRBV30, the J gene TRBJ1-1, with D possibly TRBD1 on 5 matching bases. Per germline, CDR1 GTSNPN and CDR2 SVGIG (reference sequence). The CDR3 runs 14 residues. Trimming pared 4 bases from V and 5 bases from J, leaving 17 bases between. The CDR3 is CAWTPGVTTTEAFF. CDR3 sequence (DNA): TGTGCCTGGACCCCGGGGGTAACGACGACTGAAGCTTTCTTT.

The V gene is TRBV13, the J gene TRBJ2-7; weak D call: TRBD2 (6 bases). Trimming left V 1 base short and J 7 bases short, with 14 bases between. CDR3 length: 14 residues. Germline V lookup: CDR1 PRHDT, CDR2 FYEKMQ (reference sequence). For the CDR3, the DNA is TGTGCCAGCAGCTTAGCCGGGGCCGCGGGAGAGCAGTACTTC. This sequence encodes CASSLAGAAGEQYF.

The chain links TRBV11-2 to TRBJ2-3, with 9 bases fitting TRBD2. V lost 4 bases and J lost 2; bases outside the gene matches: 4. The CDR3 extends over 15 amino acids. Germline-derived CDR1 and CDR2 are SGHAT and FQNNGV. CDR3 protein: CASSSLAGPTDTQYF. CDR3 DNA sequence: TGTGCCAGCAGCTCGCTAGCGGGGCCCACAGATACGCAGTATTTT.

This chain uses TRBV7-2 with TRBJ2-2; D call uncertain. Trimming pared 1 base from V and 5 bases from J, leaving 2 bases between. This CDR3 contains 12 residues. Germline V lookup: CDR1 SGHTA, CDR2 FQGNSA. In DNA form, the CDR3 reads TGTGCCAGCAGCTTAGTGACCGGGGAGCTGTTTTTT. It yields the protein CASSLVTGELFF.

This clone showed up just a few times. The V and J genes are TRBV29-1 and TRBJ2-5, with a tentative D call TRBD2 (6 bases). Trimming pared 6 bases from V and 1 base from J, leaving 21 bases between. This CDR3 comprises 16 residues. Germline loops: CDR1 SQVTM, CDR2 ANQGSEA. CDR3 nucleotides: TGCAGCGTCGTGAGAAGGGGACTGACTATCCAAGAGACCCAGTACTTC. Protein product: CSVVRRGLTIQETQYF.

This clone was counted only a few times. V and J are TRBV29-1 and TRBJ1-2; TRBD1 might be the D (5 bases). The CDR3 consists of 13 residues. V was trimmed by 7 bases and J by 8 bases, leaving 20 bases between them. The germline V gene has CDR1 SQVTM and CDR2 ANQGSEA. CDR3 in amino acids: CSAAEGQREGYTF. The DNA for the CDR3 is TGCAGCGCCGCTGAGGGGCAGCGGGAGGGCTACACCTTC.

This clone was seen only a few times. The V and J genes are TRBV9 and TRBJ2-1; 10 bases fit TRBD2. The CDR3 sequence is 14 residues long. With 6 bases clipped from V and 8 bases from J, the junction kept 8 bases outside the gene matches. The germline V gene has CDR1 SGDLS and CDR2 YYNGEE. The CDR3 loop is CASTSLAGIHEQFF. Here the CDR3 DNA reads TGTGCCAGCACGTCACTAGCGGGGATCCATGAGCAGTTCTTC.

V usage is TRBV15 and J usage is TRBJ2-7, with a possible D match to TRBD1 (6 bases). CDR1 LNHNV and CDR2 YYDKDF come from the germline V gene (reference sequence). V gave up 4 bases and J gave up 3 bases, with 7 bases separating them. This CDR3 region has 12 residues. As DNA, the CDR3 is TGTGCCACCAGCATAGGGGGCTACGAGCAGTACTTC. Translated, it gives CATSIGGYEQYF.

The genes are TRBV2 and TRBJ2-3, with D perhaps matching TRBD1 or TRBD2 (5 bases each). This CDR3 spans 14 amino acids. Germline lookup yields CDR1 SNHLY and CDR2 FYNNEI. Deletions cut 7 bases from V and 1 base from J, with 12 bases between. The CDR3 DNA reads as TGTGCCAGCATGGGGGACGGGGGCACAGATACGCAGTATTTT. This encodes CASMGDGGTDTQYF.

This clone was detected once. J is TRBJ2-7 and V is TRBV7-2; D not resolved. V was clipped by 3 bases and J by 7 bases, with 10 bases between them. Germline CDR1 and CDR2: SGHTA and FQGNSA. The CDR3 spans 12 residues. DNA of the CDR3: TGTGCCAGCAGCTTCCCGGGTAGGGAGCAGTACTTC. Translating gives CASSFPGREQYF.

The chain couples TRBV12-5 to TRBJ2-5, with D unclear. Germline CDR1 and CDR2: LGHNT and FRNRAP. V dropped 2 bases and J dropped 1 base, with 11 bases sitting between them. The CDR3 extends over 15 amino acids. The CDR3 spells CASGLSITSQETQYF. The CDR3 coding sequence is TGTGCTAGTGGTTTGTCGATAACTTCCCAAGAGACCCAGTACTTC.

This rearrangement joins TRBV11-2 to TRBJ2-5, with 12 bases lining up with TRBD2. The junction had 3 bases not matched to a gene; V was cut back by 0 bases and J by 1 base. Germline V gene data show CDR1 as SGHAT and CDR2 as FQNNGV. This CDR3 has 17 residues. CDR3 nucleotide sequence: TGTGCCAGCAGCTTAGATCTACTAGCGGGGGGCCAAGAGACCCAGTACTTC. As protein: CASSLDLLAGGQETQYF.

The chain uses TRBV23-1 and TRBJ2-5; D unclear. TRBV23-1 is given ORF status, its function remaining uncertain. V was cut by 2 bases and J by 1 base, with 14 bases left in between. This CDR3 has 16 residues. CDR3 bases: TGCGCCAGCAGTCAAATAGGGCCGTATCCCCAAGAGACCCAGTACTTC. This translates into CASSQIGPYPQETQYF.

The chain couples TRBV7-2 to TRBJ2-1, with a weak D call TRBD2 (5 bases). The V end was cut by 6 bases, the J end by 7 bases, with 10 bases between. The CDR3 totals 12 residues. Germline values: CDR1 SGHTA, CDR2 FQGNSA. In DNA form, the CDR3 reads TGTGCCAGCAGTCAGATAGCGAATGAGCAGTTCTTC. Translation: CASSQIANEQFF.

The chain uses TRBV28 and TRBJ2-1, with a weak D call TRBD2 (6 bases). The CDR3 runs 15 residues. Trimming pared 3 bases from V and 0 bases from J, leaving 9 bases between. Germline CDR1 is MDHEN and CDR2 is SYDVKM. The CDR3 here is CASSFGTASYNEQFF. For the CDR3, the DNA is TGTGCCAGCAGTTTCGGGACTGCCTCCTACAATGAGCAGTTCTTC.

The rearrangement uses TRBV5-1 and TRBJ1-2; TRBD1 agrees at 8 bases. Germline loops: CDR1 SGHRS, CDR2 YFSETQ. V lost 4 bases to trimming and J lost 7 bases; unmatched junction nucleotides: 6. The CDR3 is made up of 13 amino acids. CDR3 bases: TGCGCCAGCAGCATCCAGGGGGCGAGTGGCTACACCTTC. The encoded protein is CASSIQGASGYTF.

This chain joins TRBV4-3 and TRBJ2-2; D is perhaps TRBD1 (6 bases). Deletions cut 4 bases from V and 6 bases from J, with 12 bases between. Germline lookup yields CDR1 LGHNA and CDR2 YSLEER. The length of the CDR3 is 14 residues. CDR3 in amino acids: CASSRLTGPGELFF. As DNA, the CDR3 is TGCGCCAGCAGCCGCCTTACAGGGCCCGGGGAGCTGTTTTTT.

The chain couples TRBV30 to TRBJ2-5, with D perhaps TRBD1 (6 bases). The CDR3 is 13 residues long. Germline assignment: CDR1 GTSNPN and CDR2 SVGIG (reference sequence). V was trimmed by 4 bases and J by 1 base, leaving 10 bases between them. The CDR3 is CAWNRVLQETQYF. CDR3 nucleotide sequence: TGTGCCTGGAACAGGGTCCTCCAAGAGACCCAGTACTTC.

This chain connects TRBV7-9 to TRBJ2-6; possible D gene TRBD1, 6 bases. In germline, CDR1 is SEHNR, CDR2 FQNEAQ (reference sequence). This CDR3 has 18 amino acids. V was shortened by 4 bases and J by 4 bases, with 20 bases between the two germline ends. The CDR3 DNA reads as TGTGCCAGCAGCTCGCGCTCGGGACAAGAATTCGGGGCCAACGTCCTGACTTTC. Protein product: CASSSRSGQEFGANVLTF.

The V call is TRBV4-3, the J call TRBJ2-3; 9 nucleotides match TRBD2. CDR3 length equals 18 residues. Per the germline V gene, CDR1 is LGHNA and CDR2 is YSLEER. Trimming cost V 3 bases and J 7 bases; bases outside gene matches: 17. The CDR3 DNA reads TGCGCCAGCAGCCAGAGCGCCGCGGGAGGGGAAAACGGGAATACGCAGTATTTT. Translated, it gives CASSQSAAGGENGNTQYF.

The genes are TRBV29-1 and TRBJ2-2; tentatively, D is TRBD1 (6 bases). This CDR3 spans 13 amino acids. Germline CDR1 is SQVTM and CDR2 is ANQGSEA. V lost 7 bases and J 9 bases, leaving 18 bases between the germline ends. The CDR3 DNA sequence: TGCAGCGGAGGAACAGGGATCGGCCGGGAGCTGTTTTTT. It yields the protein CSGGTGIGRELFF.

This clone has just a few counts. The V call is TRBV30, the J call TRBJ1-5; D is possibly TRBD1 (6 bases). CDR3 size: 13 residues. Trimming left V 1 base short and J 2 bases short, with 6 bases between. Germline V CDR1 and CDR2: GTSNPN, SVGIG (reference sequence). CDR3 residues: CAWSDRGNQPQHF. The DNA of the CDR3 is TGTGCCTGGAGTGACAGGGGCAATCAGCCCCAGCATTTT. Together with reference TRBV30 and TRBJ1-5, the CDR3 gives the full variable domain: SQTIHQWPATLVQPVGSPLSLECTVEGTSNPNLYWYRQAAGRGLQLLFYSVGIGQISSEVPQNLSASRPQDRQFILSSKKLLLSDSGFYLCAWSDRGNQPQHFGDGTRLSIL.